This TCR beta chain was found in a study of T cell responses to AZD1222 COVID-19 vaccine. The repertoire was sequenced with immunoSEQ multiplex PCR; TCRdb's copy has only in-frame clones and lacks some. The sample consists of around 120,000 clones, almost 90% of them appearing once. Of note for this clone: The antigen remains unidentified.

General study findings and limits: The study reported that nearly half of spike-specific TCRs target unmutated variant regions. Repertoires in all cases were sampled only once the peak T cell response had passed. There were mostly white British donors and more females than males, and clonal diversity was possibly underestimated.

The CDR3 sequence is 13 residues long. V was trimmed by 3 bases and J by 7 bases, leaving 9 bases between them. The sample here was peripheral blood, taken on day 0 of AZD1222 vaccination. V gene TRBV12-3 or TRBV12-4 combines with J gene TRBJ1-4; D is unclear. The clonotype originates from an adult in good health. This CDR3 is CASSFSGGEKLFF. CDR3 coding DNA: TGTGCCAGCAGTTTTTCCGGAGGTGAAAAACTGTTTTTT.